These 2 T cell receptor beta chains were all obtained from the same sample, sequenced in a study of blood T cell repertoires in COVID-19. Sequencing was performed with immunoSEQ multiplex PCR; in TCRdb, only in-frame clones are kept and a portion is missing. The table includes under 150,000 clones, more than 90% detected once. Sequencing input: peripheral blood. The receptors come from a man aged 50-60 years with active COVID-19.

This chain uses TRBV5-1 with TRBJ1-5; 7 nucleotides match TRBD1. J was trimmed by 8 bases and V by 3 bases; bases with no gene match: 8. Germline loops: CDR1 SGHRS, CDR2 YFSETQ. The CDR3 has 14 amino acids. For the CDR3, the DNA is TGCGCCAGCAGCTACGGGACAGCAAGAGAGCCCCAGCATTTT. It specifies CASSYGTAREPQHF.

The J gene is TRBJ2-5, the V gene TRBV21-1; the listed D gene, TRBD2, was not tested against the DNA. TRBV21-1 is a pseudogene. The CDR3 runs to 15 residues. Here the CDR3 DNA reads TGTGCCAGCAGCAACCTAGCGGGTCTCCAAGAGACCCAGTACTTC. Translating gives CASSNLAGLQETQYF.